The 10 T cell receptor beta chains presented below share a single source sample, sequenced in a study of patients and donors after allogeneic stem cell transplantation. TCRdb used MiXCR to reprocess the RT-PCR reads, holding one entry per CDR3 protein. The repertoire holds hundreds of thousands of distinct CDR3 sequences, with roughly 38% as singletons. Sequenced input: blood, either unsorted or a sorted T cell fraction (not recorded which). These TCRs come from a human donor who was either an allogeneic HSCT recipient or a stem cell or donor lymphocyte infusion donor (not recorded which). It is not recorded whose cells these are; they may come from a transplant donor.

The genes are TRBV12-3 or TRBV12-4 and TRBJ1-5; D gene uncertain. Trimming left V 5 bases short and J 3 bases short, with 17 bases between. The CDR3 totals 16 residues. In DNA form, the CDR3 reads TGTGCCAGCAGTCCCTCGCCGGGCCCCTCCAATCAGCCCCAGCATTTT. Protein sequence: CASSPSPGPSNQPQHF.

The chain joins TRBV4-1 to TRBJ1-2; no definite D call. Germline V CDR1 and CDR2: MGHRA, YSYEKL. The V end lost 3 bases, the J end lost 4 bases, and 12 bases lay between the germline ends. There are 14 residues in the CDR3. The CDR3 region has the DNA TGCGCCAGCAGCCAGGGGAACAGTATCTATGGCTACACCTTC. This codes for CASSQGNSIYGYTF.

Points on this clonotype: At one end, the junction sequence differs from germline, possibly due to a read error. V and J are TRBV12-3 or TRBV12-4 and TRBJ2-1, with D possibly TRBD1 on 6 matching bases. The CDR3 is 16 residues long. The DNA of the CDR3 is TGTGCCAGCAGTATAGCAGGGGATAGCTCCTACAATGAGCAGTTCTTC. It yields the protein CASSIAGDSSYNEQFF.

Note on this clonotype: Mismatch with germline at one junction end may stem from a read error. The chain employs TRBV15 and TRBJ1-5, with 8 bases aligning to TRBD1. CDR3 length: 14 residues. Germline CDR1 reads LNHNV; CDR2 reads YYDKDF (reference sequence). The CDR3, as DNA: TGTGCCGCCAGCAGAGGTACAGGGGGTCAGCCCCAGCATTTT. Translation: CAASRGTGGQPQHF. Looking up the rest from reference TRBV15 and TRBJ1-5 gives the full variable domain: DAMVIQNPRYQVTQFGKPVTLSCSQTLNHNVMYWYQQKSSQAPKLLFHYYDKDFNNEADTPDNFQSRRPNTSFCFLDIRSPGLGDTAMYLCAASRGTGGQPQHFGDGTRLSIL.

V is TRBV3-1 and J is TRBJ2-2; 10 nucleotides match TRBD2. The CDR3 is made up of 18 amino acids. Unmatched junction bases numbered 10, after V lost 4 bases and J lost 2 bases. Looked up from germline, CDR1 is LGHDT and CDR2 is YNNKEL (reference sequence). The CDR3 sequence is CASSLQASGGFNTGELFF. The CDR3 bases are TGTGCCAGCAGCCTACAGGCTAGCGGGGGATTTAACACCGGGGAGCTGTTTTTT. The entire variable domain, with the rest obtained from reference TRBV3-1 and TRBJ2-2, is as follows: DTAVSQTPKYLVTQMGNDKSIKCEQNLGHDTMYWYKQDSKKFLKIMFSYNNKELIINETVPNRFSPKSPDKAHLNLHINSLELGDSAVYFCASSLQASGGFNTGELFFGEGSRLTVL.

The rearrangement links TRBV5-8 to TRBJ2-1; possibly TRBD1 or TRBD2 for D (6 bases each). The CDR3 is 16 amino acids. The germline gives CDR1 SGHTS, CDR2 YDEGEE. V lost 4 bases, J lost 2 bases, and 16 bases lay in between. Written as DNA, the CDR3 is TGTGCCAGCAGCCTCATTGGGGGGCCCCCCTACAATGAGCAGTTCTTC. Encoded protein: CASSLIGGPPYNEQFF.

This clonotype has just a few counts. The CDR3 protein is CASSQAGTNSPLHF. The CDR3 DNA follows: TGTGCCAGCAGCCAAGCCGGGACGAATTCACCCCTCCACTTT. The chain uses TRBV4-2 and TRBJ1-6; D is perhaps TRBD1 (5 bases). The CDR3 loop spans 14 amino acids. The V gene lost 1 base and the J gene lost 7 bases, with 8 bases spanning the gap. CDR1 LGHNA and CDR2 YNFKEQ come from the germline V gene.

This chain connects TRBV7-7 to TRBJ1-4; D is unclear. Germline CDR1 reads SSHAT; CDR2 reads FNYEAQ (reference sequence). The CDR3 consists of 17 residues. Trimming removed 1 base at V and 5 bases at J, with 17 bases between. The DNA for the CDR3 is TGTGCCAGCAGCTTAGTTAGCTTTGTCAGGCTGAATGAAAAACTGTTTTTT. Translating it yields CASSLVSFVRLNEKLFF.

This sequence joins TRBV15 and TRBJ1-5; D not certain. With 0 bases removed from V and 0 bases from J, the gap between germline ends came to 9 bases. This CDR3 is built from 16 residues. Germline V gives CDR1 LNHNV, CDR2 YYDKDF (reference sequence). The CDR3: CATSREPTFSNQPQHF. CDR3 in DNA: TGTGCCACCAGCAGAGAACCGACGTTTAGCAATCAGCCCCAGCATTTT.

This clonotype has a handful of counts. One end of the junction is discordant with germline, which a read error may explain. The chain employs TRBV19 and TRBJ2-5; D remains unclear. The CDR3 has 11 amino acids. Germline V gene data show CDR1 as LNHDA and CDR2 as SQIVND (reference sequence). Here the CDR3 DNA reads TGTGCCACTAGTCGTGGAGAGACCCAGTACTTC. Translated: CATSRGETQYF.